Listed below are T cell receptor beta chains from one sample, sequenced in a study of blood T cell repertoires in COVID-19. Generated by immunoSEQ multiplex PCR, the TCRdb table keeps only in-frame clones and is missing some. Of 150,000 or so clones listed, about 83% are singletons. The source material was PBMCs or T cells enriched from blood (not recorded which). These receptors all come from a woman between 45 and 65 years old in a cohort exposed to, infected with or recovered from COVID-19 (not recorded which). The CDR3 runs from the conserved cysteine through the conserved F or W. A D gene is named only where the DNA matches it firmly. Clone size appears in some rows only: once, few, many, or a class for an expanded clone.

v_call	clone_size	j_call	d_call	cdr3_nt	cdr3_aa
TRBV6-5	.	TRBJ1-1	.	TGTGCCAGCAGGGCCCTCAGGGGAACTGAAGCTTTCTTT	CASRALRGTEAFF
TRBV10-1	once	TRBJ2-5	TRBD2	TGCGCCAGCAGTCGACTAGCGGGACCCCAAGAGACCCAGTACTTC	CASSRLAGPQETQYF
TRBV11-1	once	TRBJ1-1	TRBD1	TGTGCCAGCAGCCCGTTTGGAGGGGGCGAAGCTTTCTTT	CASSPFGGGEAFF
TRBV5-6	.	TRBJ1-2	TRBD1	TGTGCCAGCAGCACCCCGACAGGGTCGAGGGTCGGGGGCTACACCTTC	CASSTPTGSRVGGYTF
TRBV7-2	.	TRBJ1-2	.	TGTGCCAGCAGCTTAGGGGCAGGGAACGTCTATGGCTACACCTTC	CASSLGAGNVYGYTF
TRBV10-1	once	TRBJ1-5	.	TGCGCCAGCAGTGAGTCCTCCGGGCAGCCCCAGCATTTT	CASSESSGQPQHF
TRBV15	.	TRBJ1-1	.	TGTGCCACCAGCGCCGACAGAAACACTGAAGCTTTCTTT	CATSADRNTEAFF
TRBV2	few	TRBJ2-2	TRBD2	TGTGCCAGCTCGGCGGGGGACACCGGGGAGCTGTTTTTT	CASSAGDTGELFF
TRBV28	.	TRBJ1-5	.	TGTGCCAGCAGTTCCCCGACAGGTCATAGCAATCAGCCCCAGCATTTT	CASSSPTGHSNQPQHF
TRBV28	once	TRBJ1-1	.	TGTGCCAGCAGTTCCCCCAGCGAAAGAGGCATGAACACTGAAGCTTTCTTT	CASSSPSERGMNTEAFF
TRBV19	.	TRBJ2-3	TRBD1	TGTGCCAGCGGACAGGGACCTAACACAGATACGCAGTATTTT	CASGQGPNTDTQYF
TRBV6-1	.	TRBJ2-2	TRBD2	TGTGCCAGCAGTGAACGGTTAGCGGGAGGTTTGGTCACCGGGGAGCTGTTTTTT	CASSERLAGGLVTGELFF
TRBV6-1	once	TRBJ1-2	.	TGTGCCAGCAGGGAAGTCCCGGGTTCTCACTATGGCTACACCTTC	CASREVPGSHYGYTF
TRBV5-1	.	TRBJ2-2	.	TGCGCCAGCAGCACGGAGGGGGGGCGCACCGGGGAGCTGTTTTTT	CASSTEGGRTGELFF
TRBV5-8	.	TRBJ2-1	TRBD2	TGTGCCAGCACACCCGGGACTAGCGGTTACAATGAGCAGTTCTTC	CASTPGTSGYNEQFF
TRBV4-3	.	TRBJ2-1	TRBD1	TGCGCCAGCAGCCAAGATGGGGCAGGGGGCAGAATTGAGCAGTTCTTC	CASSQDGAGGRIEQFF
TRBV2	.	TRBJ1-4	TRBD1	TGTGCCAGCAGTGAGGACAGGGGGCATACAGAAAAACTGTTTTTT	CASSEDRGHTEKLFF
TRBV19	.	TRBJ1-1	.	TGTGCCAGTAGTCCTCGGACTAACACTGAAGCTTTCTTT	CASSPRTNTEAFF
TRBV30	.	TRBJ1-5	.	TGTGCCTGGAGTGTAGGGGATCATAGCAATCAGCCCCAGCATTTT	CAWSVGDHSNQPQHF
TRBV15	.	TRBJ1-2	TRBD1	TGTGCCACCAGCAGGGACAGGGGAGGAAACTATGGCTACACCTTC	CATSRDRGGNYGYTF
TRBV28	.	TRBJ2-7	.	TGTGCCAGCAGGCCGCAGGGCCGACCCTACGAGCAGTACTTC	CASRPQGRPYEQYF
TRBV5-1	.	TRBJ1-1	.	TGCGCCAGCAGCCGTGCGCCCGGAGAACCTGAAGCTTTCTTT	CASSRAPGEPEAFF
TRBV2	.	TRBJ1-4	.	TGTGCCAGCAGACAATCCGCCATAACGCCGGGAAAGAGGGGGCTGTTTTTT	CASRQSAITPGKRGLFF
TRBV3-1/TRBV3-2	.	TRBJ1-1	.	TGTGCCAGCAGCCAAGAAGGAGGGAACACTGAAGCTTTCTTT	CASSQEGGNTEAFF
TRBV5-1	.	TRBJ2-3	TRBD2	TGCGCCAGCAGCTTGGCACTAGCGGGAGCTAGTGTAGATACGCAGTATTTT	CASSLALAGASVDTQYF
TRBV28	.	TRBJ1-4	.	TGTGCCAGCAGTTTAGGAGGGGCGGATGAAAAACTGTTTTTT	CASSLGGADEKLFF
TRBV7-9	.	TRBJ2-7	.	TGTGCCAGCAGCTTAGGGGGGATGACAGGTGGCGAGCAGTACTTC	CASSLGGMTGGEQYF
TRBV7-9	.	TRBJ2-1	TRBD2	TGTGCCAGCGATTCGAGCGGGAAGTACAATGAGCAGTTCTTC	CASDSSGKYNEQFF
TRBV6-5	.	TRBJ1-6	.	TGTGCCAGCAAAGCCTCCTATAATTCACCCCTCCACTTT	CASKASYNSPLHF
TRBV2	.	TRBJ2-5	TRBD1	TGTGCCAGCAGTGAAGAAAGGGGACAGGGAGGGACCCAGTACTTC	CASSEERGQGGTQYF
TRBV21-1	.	TRBJ2-4	.	TGTGCCAGCAGCAGGGGGGACGAGGCCAAAAACATTCAGTACTTC	CASSRGDEAKNIQYF
TRBV15	.	TRBJ2-7	TRBD2	TGTGCCACCAGCAGAGTGCTAGCGGAAGACTCCTACGAGCAGTACTTC	CATSRVLAEDSYEQYF
TRBV9	.	TRBJ2-5	.	TGTGCCAGCAGCTCTACGATCTTAGAGACCCAGTACTTC	CASSSTILETQYF
TRBV21-1	.	TRBJ2-3	.	TGTGCCAGCAGCAGCCCCTCTAGTGCCCGCACAGATACGCAGTATTTT	CASSSPSSARTDTQYF
TRBV5-6	.	TRBJ2-4	.	TGTGCCAGCAGCTTGGCAAGCGTAAGGACAGTGGGCATTCAGTACTTC	CASSLASVRTVGIQYF
TRBV13	.	TRBJ2-1	TRBD2	TGTGCCAGCAGCTACCTGACTAGCGGGGGGAACAATGAGCAGTTCTTC	CASSYLTSGGNNEQFF
TRBV30	.	TRBJ1-1	.	TGTGCCTCAACTTCTGTCGCGGGATCCTCTGAAGCTTTCTTT	CASTSVAGSSEAFF
TRBV7-6	.	TRBJ2-7	.	TGTGCCAGCAGCTTAGCAGGGGCCTACGAGCAGTACTTC	CASSLAGAYEQYF
TRBV4-1	once	TRBJ1-6	.	TGCGCCAGCAGCCACCTTAATTCACCCCTCCACTTT	CASSHLNSPLHF
TRBV4-1	.	TRBJ1-5	.	TGCGCCAGCAGCCAAGTGGGGGGGGGAGAACATCAGCCCCAGCATTTT	CASSQVGGGEHQPQHF
TRBV18	.	TRBJ2-5	TRBD1	TGTGCCAGTGAGGAGACAGGGCTTGAGACCCAGTACTTC	CASEETGLETQYF